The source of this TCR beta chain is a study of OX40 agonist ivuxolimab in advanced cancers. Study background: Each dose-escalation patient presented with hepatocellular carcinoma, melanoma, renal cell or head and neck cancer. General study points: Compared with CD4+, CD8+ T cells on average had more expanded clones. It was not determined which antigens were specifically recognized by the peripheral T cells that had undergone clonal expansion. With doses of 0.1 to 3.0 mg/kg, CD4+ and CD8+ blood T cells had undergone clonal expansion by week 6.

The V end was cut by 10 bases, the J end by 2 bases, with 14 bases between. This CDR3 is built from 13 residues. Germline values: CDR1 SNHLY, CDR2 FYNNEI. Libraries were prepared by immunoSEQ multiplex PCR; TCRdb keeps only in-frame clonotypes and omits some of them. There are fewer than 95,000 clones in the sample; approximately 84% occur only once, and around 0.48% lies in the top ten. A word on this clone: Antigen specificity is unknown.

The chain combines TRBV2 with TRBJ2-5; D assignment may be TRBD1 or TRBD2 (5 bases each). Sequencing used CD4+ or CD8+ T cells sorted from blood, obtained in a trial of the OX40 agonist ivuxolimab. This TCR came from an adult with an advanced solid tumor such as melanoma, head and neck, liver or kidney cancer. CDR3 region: CANNGAFQETQYF. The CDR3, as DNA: TGTGCCAACAACGGGGCTTTTCAAGAGACCCAGTACTTC.